The T cell receptor (beta chain) described here comes from a study of blood T cells in healthy people across ages. The table lists this clonotype with a few counts. Alongside a J-beta primer mix, a sample-barcoded 5' primer served in a second PCR lasting about 7 to 12 cycles. TCRdb recomputed calls from the 5' RACE reads with MiXCR, one row per CDR3 protein. The table has some 1,000,000 distinct CDR3 sequences, about 23% seen once. This CDR3 contains 10 residues. Germline CDR1 is SQVTM and CDR2 is ANQGSEA. The data also belong to a second study, concerning T cells of mothers and their children. Turning to that study: Overlap in related mother-child pairs always slightly exceeded unrelated pairs, never significantly.

The J gene is TRBJ1-5, the V gene TRBV29-1; weak D call: TRBD1 (5 bases). This clonotype was obtained from a girl aged 2 to 9 in good health. The sequencing sample was made of blood. Written as DNA, the CDR3 is TGCAGTAGGGGTCATCAGCCCCAGCATTTT. Translating gives CSRGHQPQHF.